This T cell receptor (beta chain) is drawn from a study of shared clonotypes between healthy human individuals. In the authors' methods: ImmunoSEQ sequences covered only the junction and lacked quality scores; filtering therefore differed. Sequenced by immunoSEQ multiplex PCR; TCRdb stores in-frame clones only, minus some. The V and J calls and clone size are taken from that table; D and trimming were inferred from the DNA. In the table there are millions of clones, roughly 96% of which are singletons. V dropped 5 bases and J dropped 0 bases, with 13 bases sitting between them. CDR3 length: 15 amino acids. In germline, CDR1 is SGHNT, CDR2 YENEEA.

This TCR was recovered from a man aged 18 to 30 in good health. The sample comprised naive CD4+ T cells sorted from blood. Subset indicated: CD45RA+ positively selected. The genes are TRBV11-3 and TRBJ1-1, with D possibly being TRBD1 (6 bases). For the CDR3, the DNA is TGTGCCAGCAGCGTTACGGGGGCTGTGAACACTGAAGCTTTCTTT. This sequence encodes CASSVTGAVNTEAFF.